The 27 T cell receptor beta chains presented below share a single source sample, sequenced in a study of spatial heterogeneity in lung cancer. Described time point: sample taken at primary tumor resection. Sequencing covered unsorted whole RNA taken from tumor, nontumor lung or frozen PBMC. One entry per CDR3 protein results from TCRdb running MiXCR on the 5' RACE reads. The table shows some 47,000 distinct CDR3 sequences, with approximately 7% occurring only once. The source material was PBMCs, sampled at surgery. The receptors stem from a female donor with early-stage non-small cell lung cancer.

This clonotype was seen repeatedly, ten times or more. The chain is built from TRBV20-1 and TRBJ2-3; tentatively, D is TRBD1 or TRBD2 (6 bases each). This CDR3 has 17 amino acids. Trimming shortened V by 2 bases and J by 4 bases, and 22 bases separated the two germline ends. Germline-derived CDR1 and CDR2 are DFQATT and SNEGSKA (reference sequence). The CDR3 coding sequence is TGCAGTGCTAGACCCCTTCGGGGGCAGGGCATAGCAGATACGCAGTATTTT. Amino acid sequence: CSARPLRGQGIADTQYF.

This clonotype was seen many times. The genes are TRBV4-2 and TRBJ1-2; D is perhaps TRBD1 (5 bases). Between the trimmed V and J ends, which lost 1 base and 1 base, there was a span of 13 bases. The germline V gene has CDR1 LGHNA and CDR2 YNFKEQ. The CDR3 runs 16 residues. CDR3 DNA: TGTGCCAGCAGCCAAGGGGGGACGTCTTTTAACTATGGCTACACCTTC. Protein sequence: CASSQGGTSFNYGYTF.

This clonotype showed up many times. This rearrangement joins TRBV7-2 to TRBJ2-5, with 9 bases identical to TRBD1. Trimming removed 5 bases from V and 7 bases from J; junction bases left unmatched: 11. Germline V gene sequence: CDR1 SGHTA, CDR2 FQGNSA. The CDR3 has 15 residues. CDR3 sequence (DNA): TGTGCCAGCAGCGCCCCCGGGACAGGGCAATGGACCCAGTACTTC. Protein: CASSAPGTGQWTQYF.

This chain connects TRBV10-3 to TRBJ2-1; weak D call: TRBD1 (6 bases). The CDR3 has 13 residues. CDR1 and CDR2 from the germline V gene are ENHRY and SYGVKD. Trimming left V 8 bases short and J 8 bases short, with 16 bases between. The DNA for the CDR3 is TGTGCCATCGGGGACAACGTGCATGATGAGCAGTTCTTC. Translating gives CAIGDNVHDEQFF.

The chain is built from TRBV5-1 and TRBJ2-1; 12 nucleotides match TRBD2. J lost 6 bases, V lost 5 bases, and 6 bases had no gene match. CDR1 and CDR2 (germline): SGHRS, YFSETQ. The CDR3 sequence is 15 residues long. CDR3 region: CASSLLAGGGNEQFF. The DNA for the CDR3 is TGCGCCAGCAGTCTACTAGCGGGGGGAGGCAATGAGCAGTTCTTC. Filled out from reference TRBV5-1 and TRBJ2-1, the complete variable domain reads KAGVTQTPRYLIKTRGQQVTLSCSPISGHRSVSWYQQTPGQGLQFLFEYFSETQRNKGNFPGRFSGRQFSNSRSEMNVSTLELGDSALYLCASSLLAGGGNEQFFGPGTRLTVL.

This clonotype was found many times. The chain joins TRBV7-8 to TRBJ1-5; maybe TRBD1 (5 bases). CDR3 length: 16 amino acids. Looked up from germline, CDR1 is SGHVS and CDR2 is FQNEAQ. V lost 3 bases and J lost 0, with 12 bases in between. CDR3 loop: CASSLGTGNSNQPQHF. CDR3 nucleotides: TGTGCCAGCAGCTTGGGGACGGGGAATAGCAATCAGCCCCAGCATTTT.

CDR3 DNA sequence: TGCGCCAGCAGCGCGACAGGGTATACGGAAAAACTGTTTTTT. Its translation: CASSATGYTEKLFF. The chain joins TRBV5-1 to TRBJ1-4; TRBD1 agrees at 7 bases. The length of the CDR3 is 14 residues. J lost 8 bases, V lost 4 bases, and 8 bases had no gene match. From germline, CDR1 is SGHRS and CDR2 YFSETQ.

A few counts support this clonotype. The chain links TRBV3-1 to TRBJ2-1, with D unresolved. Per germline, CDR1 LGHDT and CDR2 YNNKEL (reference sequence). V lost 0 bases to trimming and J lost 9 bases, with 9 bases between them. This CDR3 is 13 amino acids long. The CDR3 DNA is TGTGCCAGCAGCCAAGATTGGCCCGCTGAGCAGTTCTTC. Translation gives CASSQDWPAEQFF.

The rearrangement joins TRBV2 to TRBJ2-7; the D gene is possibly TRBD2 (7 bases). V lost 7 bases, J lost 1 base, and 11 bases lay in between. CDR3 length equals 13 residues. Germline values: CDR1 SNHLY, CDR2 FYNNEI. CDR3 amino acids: CASTGGLSYEQYF. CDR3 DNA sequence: TGTGCCAGCACCGGGGGGCTTTCCTACGAGCAGTACTTC.

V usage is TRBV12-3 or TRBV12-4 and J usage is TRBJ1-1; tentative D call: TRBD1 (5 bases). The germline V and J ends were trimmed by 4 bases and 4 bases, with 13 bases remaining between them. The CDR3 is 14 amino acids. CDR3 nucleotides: TGTGCCAGCAGTTACCCCATTCAGGGCACTGAAGCTTTCTTT. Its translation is CASSYPIQGTEAFF.

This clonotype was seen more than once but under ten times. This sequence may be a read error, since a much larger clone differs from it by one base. In DNA form, the CDR3 reads TGTGCCAGCAGTTTAGAGAGCAATCAGCCCCAGCATTTT. Translating gives CASSLESNQPQHF. V and J are TRBV28 and TRBJ1-5; D uncertain. This CDR3 has 13 residues. In germline, CDR1 is MDHEN, CDR2 SYDVKM. V lost 2 bases and J lost 1, with 3 bases in between.

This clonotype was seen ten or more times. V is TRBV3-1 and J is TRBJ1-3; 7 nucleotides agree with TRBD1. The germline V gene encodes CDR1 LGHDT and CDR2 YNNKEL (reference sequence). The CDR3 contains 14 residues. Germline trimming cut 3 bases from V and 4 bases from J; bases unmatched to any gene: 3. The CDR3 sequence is CASSQNRGGNTIYF. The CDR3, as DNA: TGTGCCAGCAGCCAGAACAGGGGCGGAAACACCATATATTTT.

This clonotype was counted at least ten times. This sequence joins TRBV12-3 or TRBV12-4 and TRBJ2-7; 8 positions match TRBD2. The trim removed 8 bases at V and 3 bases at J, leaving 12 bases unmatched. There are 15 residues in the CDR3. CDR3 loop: CASGLLGTRIYEQYF. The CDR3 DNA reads TGTGCCAGCGGCCTCCTCGGGACTAGAATCTACGAGCAGTACTTC.

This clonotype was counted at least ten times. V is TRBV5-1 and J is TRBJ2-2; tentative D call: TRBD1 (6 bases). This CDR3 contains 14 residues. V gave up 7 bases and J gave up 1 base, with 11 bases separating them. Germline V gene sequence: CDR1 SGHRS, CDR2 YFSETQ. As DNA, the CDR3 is TGCGCCAGCGAAAAGGGACAGAACACCGGGGAGCTGTTTTTT. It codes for CASEKGQNTGELFF.

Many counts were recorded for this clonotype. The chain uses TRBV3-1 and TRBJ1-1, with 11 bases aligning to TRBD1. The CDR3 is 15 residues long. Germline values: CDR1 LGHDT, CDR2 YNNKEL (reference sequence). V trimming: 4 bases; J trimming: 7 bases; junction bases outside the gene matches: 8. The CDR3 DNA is TGTGCCAGCAGCCGAGCGGGACAGGGGGTAATTGAAGCTTTCTTT. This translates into CASSRAGQGVIEAFF.

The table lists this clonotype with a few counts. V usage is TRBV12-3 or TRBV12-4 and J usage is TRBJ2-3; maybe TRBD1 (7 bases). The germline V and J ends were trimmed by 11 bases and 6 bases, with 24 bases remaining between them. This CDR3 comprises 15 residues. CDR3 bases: TGTGCCGTAACCCTCCGGAAGGGGGCGGGGGATACGCAGTATTTT. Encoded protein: CAVTLRKGAGDTQYF.

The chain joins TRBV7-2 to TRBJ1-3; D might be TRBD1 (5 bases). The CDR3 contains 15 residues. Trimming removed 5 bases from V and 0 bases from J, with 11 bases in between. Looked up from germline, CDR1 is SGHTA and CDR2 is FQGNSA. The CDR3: CASSRGLHSGNTIYF. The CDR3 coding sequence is TGTGCCAGCAGCCGGGGCCTCCACTCTGGAAACACCATATATTTT.

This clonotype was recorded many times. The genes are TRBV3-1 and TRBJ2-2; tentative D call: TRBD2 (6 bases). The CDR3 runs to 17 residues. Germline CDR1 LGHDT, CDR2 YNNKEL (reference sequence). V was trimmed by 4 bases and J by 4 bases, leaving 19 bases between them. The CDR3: CASSPGTSGLGTGELFF. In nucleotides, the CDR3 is TGTGCCAGCAGCCCAGGGACCAGCGGGCTTGGCACCGGGGAGCTGTTTTTT.

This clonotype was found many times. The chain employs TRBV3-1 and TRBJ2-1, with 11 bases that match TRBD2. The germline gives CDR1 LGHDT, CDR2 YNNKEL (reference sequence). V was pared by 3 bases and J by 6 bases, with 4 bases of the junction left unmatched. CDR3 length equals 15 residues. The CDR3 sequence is CASSQTSGVGNEQFF. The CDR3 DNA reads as TGTGCCAGCAGCCAGACTAGCGGGGTAGGCAATGAGCAGTTCTTC.

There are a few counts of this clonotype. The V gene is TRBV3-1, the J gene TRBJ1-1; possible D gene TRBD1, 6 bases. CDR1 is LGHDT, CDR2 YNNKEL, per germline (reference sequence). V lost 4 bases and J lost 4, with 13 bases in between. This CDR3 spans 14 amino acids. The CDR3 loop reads CASSLRGGGTEAFF. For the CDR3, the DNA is TGTGCCAGCAGCCTCCGAGGGGGAGGCACTGAAGCTTTCTTT.

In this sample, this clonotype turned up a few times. The CDR3 reads CSARVTSDTQYF. The CDR3 nucleotides read TGCAGTGCTAGAGTGACCTCAGATACGCAGTATTTT. J is TRBJ2-3 and V is TRBV20-1; no clear D. The CDR3 loop spans 12 amino acids. Looked up from germline, CDR1 is DFQATT and CDR2 is SNEGSKA (reference sequence). Trimming cost V 1 base and J 4 bases, with 6 bases left between them.

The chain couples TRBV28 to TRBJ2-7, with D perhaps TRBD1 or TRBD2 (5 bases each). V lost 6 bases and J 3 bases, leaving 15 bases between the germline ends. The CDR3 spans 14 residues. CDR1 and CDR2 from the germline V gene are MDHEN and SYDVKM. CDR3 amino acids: CASSRDPYYYEQYF. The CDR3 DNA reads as TGTGCCAGCAGCCGGGACCCTTACTACTACGAGCAGTACTTC.

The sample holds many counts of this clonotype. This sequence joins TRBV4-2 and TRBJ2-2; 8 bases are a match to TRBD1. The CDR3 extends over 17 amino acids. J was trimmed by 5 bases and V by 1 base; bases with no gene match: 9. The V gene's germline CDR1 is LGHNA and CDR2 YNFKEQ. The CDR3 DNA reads TGTGCCAGCAGCCAAGTGAGACAGGGGCGATTTACCGGGGAGCTGTTTTTT. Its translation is CASSQVRQGRFTGELFF.

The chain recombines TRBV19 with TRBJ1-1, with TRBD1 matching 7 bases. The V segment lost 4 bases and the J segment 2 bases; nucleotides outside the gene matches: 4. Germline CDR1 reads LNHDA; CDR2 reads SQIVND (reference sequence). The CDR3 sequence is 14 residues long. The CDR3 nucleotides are TGTGCCAGTAGTACCGGACAGGCCAACACTGAAGCTTTCTTT. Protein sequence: CASSTGQANTEAFF. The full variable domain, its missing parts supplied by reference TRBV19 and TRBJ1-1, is DGGITQSPKYLFRKEGQNVTLSCEQNLNHDAMYWYRQDPGQGLRLIYYSQIVNDFQKGDIAEGYSVSREKKESFPLTVTSAQKNPTAFYLCASSTGQANTEAFFGQGTRLTVV.

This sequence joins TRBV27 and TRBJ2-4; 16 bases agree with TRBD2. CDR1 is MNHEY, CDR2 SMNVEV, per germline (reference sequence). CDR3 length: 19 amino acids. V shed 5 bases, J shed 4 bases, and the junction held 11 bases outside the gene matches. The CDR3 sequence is CASSPPGLAGGPGKNIQYF. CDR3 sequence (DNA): TGTGCCAGCAGTCCCCCGGGACTAGCGGGGGGGCCGGGGAAAAACATTCAGTACTTC.

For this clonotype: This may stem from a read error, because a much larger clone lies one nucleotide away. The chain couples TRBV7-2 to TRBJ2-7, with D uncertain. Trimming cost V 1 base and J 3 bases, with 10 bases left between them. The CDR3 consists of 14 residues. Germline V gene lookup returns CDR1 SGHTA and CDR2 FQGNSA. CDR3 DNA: TGTGCCAGCAGCTTAGGTCCGACGGACTACGAGCAGTACTTC. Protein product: CASSLGPTDYEQYF.

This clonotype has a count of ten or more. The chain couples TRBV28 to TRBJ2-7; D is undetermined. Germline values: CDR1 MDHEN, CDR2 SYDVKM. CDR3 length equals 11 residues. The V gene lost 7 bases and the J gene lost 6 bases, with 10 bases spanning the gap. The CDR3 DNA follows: TGTGCCAGCATGAGACTCACCGAGCAGTACTTC. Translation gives CASMRLTEQYF.